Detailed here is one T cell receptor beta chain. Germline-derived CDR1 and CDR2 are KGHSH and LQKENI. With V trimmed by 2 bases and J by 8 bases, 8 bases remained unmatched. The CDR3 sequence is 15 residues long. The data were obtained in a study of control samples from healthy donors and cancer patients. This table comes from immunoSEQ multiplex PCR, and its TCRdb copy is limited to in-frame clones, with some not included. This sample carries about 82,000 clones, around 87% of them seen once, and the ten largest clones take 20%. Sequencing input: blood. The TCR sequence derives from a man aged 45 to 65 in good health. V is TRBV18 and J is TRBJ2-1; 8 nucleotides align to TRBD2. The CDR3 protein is CASSPGSGSGYEQFF. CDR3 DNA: TGTGCCAGCTCACCAGGAAGCGGGAGTGGCTATGAGCAGTTCTTC. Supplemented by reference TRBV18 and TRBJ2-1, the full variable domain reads NAGVMQNPRHLVRRRGQEARLRCSPMKGHSHVYWYRQLPEEGLKFMVYLQKENIIDESGMPKERFSAEFPKEGPSILRIQQVVRGDSAAYFCASSPGSGSGYEQFFGPGTRLTVL.